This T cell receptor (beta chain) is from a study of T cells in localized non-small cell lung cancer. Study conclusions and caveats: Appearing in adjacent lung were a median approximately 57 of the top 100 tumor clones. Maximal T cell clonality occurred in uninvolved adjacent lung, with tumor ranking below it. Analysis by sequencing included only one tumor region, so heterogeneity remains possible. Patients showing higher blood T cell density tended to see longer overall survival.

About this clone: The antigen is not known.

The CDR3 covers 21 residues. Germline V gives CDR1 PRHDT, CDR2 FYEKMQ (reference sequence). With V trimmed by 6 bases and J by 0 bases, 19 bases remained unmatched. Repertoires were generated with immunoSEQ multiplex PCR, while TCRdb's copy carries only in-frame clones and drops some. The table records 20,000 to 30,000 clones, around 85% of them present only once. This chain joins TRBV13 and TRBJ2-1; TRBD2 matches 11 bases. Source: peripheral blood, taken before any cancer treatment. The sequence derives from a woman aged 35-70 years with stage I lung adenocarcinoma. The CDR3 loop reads CASSRLAGGQNYESSYNEQFF. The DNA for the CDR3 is TGTGCCAGCAGTCGATTAGCGGGGGGGCAGAATTACGAAAGCTCCTACAATGAGCAGTTCTTC.